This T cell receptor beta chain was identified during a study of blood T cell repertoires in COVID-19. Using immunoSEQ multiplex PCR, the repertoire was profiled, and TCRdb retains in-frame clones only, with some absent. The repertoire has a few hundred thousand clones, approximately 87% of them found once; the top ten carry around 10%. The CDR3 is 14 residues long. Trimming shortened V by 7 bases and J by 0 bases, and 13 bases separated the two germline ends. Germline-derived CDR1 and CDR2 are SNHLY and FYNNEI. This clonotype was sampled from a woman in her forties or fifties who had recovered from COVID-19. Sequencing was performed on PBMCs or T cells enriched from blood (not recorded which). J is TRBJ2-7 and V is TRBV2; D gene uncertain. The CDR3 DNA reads TGTGCCAGCACGGCGTCCTGGAGCTCCTACGAGCAGTACTTC. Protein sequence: CASTASWSSYEQYF.